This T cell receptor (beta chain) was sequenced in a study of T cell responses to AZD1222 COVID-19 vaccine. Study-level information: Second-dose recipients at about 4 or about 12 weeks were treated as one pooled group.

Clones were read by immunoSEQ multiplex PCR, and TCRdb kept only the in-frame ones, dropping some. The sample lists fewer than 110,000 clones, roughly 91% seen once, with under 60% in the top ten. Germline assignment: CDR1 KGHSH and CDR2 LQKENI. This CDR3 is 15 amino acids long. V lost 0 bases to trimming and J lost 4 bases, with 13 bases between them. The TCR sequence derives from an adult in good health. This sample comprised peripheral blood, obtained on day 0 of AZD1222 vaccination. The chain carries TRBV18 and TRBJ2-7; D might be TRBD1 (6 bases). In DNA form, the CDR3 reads TGTGCCAGCTCACCACCCCAGGGGACCCGTTACGAGCAGTACTTC. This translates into CASSPPQGTRYEQYF.